The 5 T cell receptor beta chains below were found in one sample sequenced in a study of blood T cell repertoires in COVID-19 (dated by TCRdb to the early 2020s). The library was prepared using the immunoSEQ multiplex PCR assay. TCRdb provides this immuneACCESS table in a form limited to in-frame rearrangements. Some clones are lacking; in checked studies, under half of them reflect an unresolved V gene, and why the rest are absent is not known. In this sample the table shows approximately 82,000 clones, around nine tenths of which occur a single time. 14% of the sample comes from the top ten. Input material: peripheral blood. These receptors all stem from a man between 70 and 80 years old with active or convalescent COVID-19.

This chain joins TRBV6-5 and TRBJ1-2; possibly TRBD1 for D (5 bases). Germline values: CDR1 MNHEY, CDR2 SVGAGI. This CDR3 spans 13 amino acids. The ends were cut back, 6 bases at V and 1 base at J, with 9 bases in the middle. The CDR3 here is CASRYDSNYGYTF. In nucleotides, the CDR3 is TGTGCCAGCAGATACGACAGTAACTATGGCTACACCTTC.

The V call is TRBV5-1, the J call TRBJ2-7; a weak D match, TRBD2 (6 bases). This CDR3 has 16 amino acids. Trimming removed 1 base from V and 7 bases from J, with 21 bases in between. Germline CDR1 reads SGHRS; CDR2 reads YFSETQ. The CDR3 region has the DNA TGCGCCAGCAGCTTGTTGGCGGGAAATTTTTTTGGGGAGCAGTACTTC. Amino acids: CASSLLAGNFFGEQYF.

The chain links TRBV19 to TRBJ1-2; D is unclear. There are 16 residues in the CDR3. Trimming cost V 5 bases and J 3 bases, with 19 bases left between them. The germline V gene encodes CDR1 LNHDA and CDR2 SQIVND (reference sequence). In DNA form, the CDR3 reads TGTGCCAGTAGTGCTCCCCGGGTTAAATACCACTATGGCTACACCTTC. It encodes CASSAPRVKYHYGYTF.

This clone occurred once. The V gene is TRBV6-1, the J gene TRBJ1-2; no firm D call. The CDR3 sequence is 13 residues long. The V and J ends lost 2 bases and 8 bases respectively, with 12 bases between them. Germline loops: CDR1 MNHNS, CDR2 SASEGT. This CDR3 is CASSEMASRGYTF. DNA of the CDR3: TGTGCCAGCAGTGAAATGGCATCTCGCGGCTACACCTTC.

The chain uses TRBV6-1 and TRBJ1-1; maybe TRBD1 (6 bases). Germline lookup yields CDR1 MNHNS and CDR2 SASEGT. The CDR3 runs 13 residues. Trimming left V 3 bases short and J 1 base short, with 6 bases between. This CDR3 is CASSDRGNTEAFF. CDR3 in DNA: TGTGCCAGCAGTGACAGGGGGAACACTGAAGCTTTCTTT.